This T cell receptor (beta chain) was retrieved from a study of blood T cell repertoires in COVID-19. Study overall: From the United States, Italy and Spain came samples of acute and convalescent COVID-19.

Sequenced by immunoSEQ multiplex PCR; TCRdb stores in-frame clones only, minus some. The repertoire holds 250,000 to 300,000 clones, with 86% as singletons. V lost 0 bases and J 0 bases, leaving 9 bases between the germline ends. CDR1 is PRHDT and CDR2 is FYEKMQ in the germline V gene (reference sequence). CDR3 length equals 16 residues. V gene TRBV13 combines with J gene TRBJ2-1; unclear D gene. This receptor was obtained from a young man with active or convalescent COVID-19. The sequenced sample was peripheral blood. The CDR3 loop is CASSLGVFSSYNEQFF. The CDR3 bases are TGTGCCAGCAGCTTAGGAGTTTTTAGCTCCTACAATGAGCAGTTCTTC.